The sequence of this TCR beta chain was determined in a study of CD8+CD57+ T cells in acquired aplastic anemia. All sequencing subjects had displayed CD8+CD57+ cell expansion on flow cytometry. The study sampled blood from patients who had received no therapy. CDR3 length: 16 amino acids. Per germline, CDR1 DFQATT and CDR2 SNEGSKA (reference sequence). This clonotype was detected only a few times. According to the study, genomic DNA was the template for TCR beta VDJ and CDR3 profiling. In TCRdb, the reads were re-called with MiXCR into one record per CDR3 protein. Found here are 150,000 to 180,000 distinct CDR3 sequences, just over 50% of them singletons; the top ten hold about 12%.

The sequence was obtained from a human donor with aplastic anemia. The V and J genes are TRBV20-1 and TRBJ2-7; 14 nucleotides match TRBD2. TRBJ2-5 matches the DNA end more closely, so the J call is doubtful. The sample comprised sorted CD4+, CD8+, or CD8+CD57+ T cells (not recorded which) from PBMCs. CDR3 amino acids: CSARTSGGPLGETQYF. The CDR3 DNA is TGCAGTGCAAGGACTAGCGGGGGGCCTTTAGGGGAGACCCAGTACTTC.